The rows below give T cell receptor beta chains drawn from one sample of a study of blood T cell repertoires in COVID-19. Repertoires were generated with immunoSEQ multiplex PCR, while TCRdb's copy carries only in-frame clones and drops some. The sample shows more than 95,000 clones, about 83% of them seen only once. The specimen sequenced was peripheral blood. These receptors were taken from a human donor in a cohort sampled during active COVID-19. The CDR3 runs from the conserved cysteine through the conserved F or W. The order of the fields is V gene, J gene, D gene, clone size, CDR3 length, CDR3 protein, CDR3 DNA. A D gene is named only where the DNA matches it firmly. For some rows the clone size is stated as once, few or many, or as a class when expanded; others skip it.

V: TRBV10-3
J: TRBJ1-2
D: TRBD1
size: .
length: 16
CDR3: CAISSGTGRINYGYTF
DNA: TGTGCCATCAGCTCCGGGACAGGGAGAATTAACTATGGCTACACCTTC

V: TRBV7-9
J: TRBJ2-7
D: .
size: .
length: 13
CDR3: CASSFSRAYEQYF
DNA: TGTGCCAGCAGCTTTTCCAGGGCCTACGAGCAGTACTTC

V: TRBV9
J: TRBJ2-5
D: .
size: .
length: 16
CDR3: CASSVAAGRVQETQYF
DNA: TGTGCCAGCAGCGTAGCTGCGGGACGGGTCCAAGAGACCCAGTACTTC

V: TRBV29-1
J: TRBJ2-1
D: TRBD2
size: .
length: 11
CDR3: CSVISGSEQFF
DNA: TGCAGCGTCATTAGCGGGAGTGAGCAGTTCTTC

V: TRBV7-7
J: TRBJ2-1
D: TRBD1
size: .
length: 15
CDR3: CASSLSWGTANEQFF
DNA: TGTGCTAGCAGCTTAAGTTGGGGGACAGCCAATGAGCAGTTCTTC

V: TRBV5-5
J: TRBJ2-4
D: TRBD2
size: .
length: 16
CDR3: CASSSSGGPGGNIQYF
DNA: TGTGCCAGCAGCTCCTCGGGAGGGCCCGGGGGAAACATTCAGTACTTC

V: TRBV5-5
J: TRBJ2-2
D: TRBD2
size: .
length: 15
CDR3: CASSFAGVDTGELFF
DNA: TGTGCCAGCAGTTTCGCGGGAGTGGACACCGGGGAGCTGTTTTTT

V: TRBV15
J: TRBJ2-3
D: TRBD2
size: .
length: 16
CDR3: CATSRAAGGHSDTQYF
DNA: TGTGCCACCAGCAGGGCAGCGGGAGGGCATTCAGATACGCAGTATTTT

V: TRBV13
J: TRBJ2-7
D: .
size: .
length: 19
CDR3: CASSLFFGYGSNGSYEQYF
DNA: TGTGCCAGCAGCTTATTCTTTGGTTACGGGAGCAACGGGAGCTACGAGCAGTACTTC

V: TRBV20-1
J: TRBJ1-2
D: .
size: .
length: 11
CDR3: CSARLPGSYTF
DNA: TGCAGTGCTAGACTTCCAGGGTCCTACACCTTC

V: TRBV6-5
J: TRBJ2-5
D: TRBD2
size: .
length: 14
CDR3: CASRSGLAGETQYF
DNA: TGTGCCAGCAGGTCCGGACTAGCGGGGGAGACCCAGTACTTC

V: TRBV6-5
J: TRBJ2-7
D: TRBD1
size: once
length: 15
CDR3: CASMYTGTGGYEQYF
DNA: TGTGCCAGCATGTATACCGGGACAGGGGGCTACGAGCAGTACTTC

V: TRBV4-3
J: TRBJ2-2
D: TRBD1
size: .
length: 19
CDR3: CASSQGYTGGEKSTGELFF
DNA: TGCGCCAGCAGCCAAGGGTATACAGGGGGCGAAAAGAGCACCGGGGAGCTGTTTTTT

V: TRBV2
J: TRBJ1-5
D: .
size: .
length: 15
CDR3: CASRMTVNSNQPQHF
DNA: TGTGCCAGCAGGATGACAGTGAATAGCAATCAGCCCCAGCATTTT

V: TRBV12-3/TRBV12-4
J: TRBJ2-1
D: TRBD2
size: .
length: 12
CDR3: CASSRTSGEQFF
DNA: TGTGCCAGCAGTAGGACTAGCGGCGAGCAGTTCTTC

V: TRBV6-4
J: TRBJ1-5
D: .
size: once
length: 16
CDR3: CASSDPPQGRNQPQHF
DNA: TGTGCCAGCAGTGACCCCCCCCAGGGTCGCAATCAGCCCCAGCATTTT

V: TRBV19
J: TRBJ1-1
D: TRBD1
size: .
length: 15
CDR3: CASSTHRGNYAEAFF
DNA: TGTGCCAGTAGTACCCACAGGGGGAATTACGCTGAAGCTTTCTTT

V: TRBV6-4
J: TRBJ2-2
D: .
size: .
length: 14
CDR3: CASGRELNTGELFF
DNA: TGTGCCAGCGGAAGGGAGTTGAATACCGGGGAGCTGTTTTTT

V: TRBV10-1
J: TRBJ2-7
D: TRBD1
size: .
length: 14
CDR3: CASSESDRTYEQYF
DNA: TGCGCCAGCAGTGAGTCGGACAGGACCTACGAGCAGTACTTC

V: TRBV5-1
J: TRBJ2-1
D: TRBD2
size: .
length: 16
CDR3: CASSWERLAAYNEQFF
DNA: TGCGCCAGCAGCTGGGAACGACTAGCGGCCTACAATGAGCAGTTCTTC

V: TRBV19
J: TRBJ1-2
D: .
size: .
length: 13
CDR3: CASRGRGPPGYTF
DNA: TGTGCCAGTAGGGGGAGGGGCCCGCCGGGCTACACCTTC

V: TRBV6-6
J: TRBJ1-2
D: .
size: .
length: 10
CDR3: CASQQNGYTF
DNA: TGTGCCAGCCAACAGAATGGCTACACCTTC

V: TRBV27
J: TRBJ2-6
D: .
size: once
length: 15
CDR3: CASRGVGAGANVLTF
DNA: TGTGCCAGCAGAGGAGTCGGGGCTGGGGCCAACGTCCTGACTTTC

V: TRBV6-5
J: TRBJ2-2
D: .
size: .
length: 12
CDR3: CASSLNGGELFF
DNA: TGTGCCAGCAGTTTAAACGGCGGGGAGCTGTTTTTT

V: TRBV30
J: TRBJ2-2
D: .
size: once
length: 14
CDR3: CAWQGPLATGELFF
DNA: TGTGCCTGGCAGGGGCCGTTGGCCACCGGGGAGCTGTTTTTT

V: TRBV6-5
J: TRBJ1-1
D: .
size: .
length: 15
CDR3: CASSYSTLMNTEAFF
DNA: TGTGCCAGCAGTTACTCGACACTTATGAACACTGAAGCTTTCTTT

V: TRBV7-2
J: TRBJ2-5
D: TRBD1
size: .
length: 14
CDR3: CASSPGQGEETQYF
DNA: TGTGCCAGCAGCCCCGGACAGGGGGAGGAGACCCAGTACTTC

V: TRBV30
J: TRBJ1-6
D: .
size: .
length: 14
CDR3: CAWTITGTNSPLHF
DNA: TGTGCCTGGACCATAACAGGAACTAATTCACCCCTCCACTTT

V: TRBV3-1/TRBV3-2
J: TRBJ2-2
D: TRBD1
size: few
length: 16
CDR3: CASSQAGGGNTGELFF
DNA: TGTGCCAGCAGCCAAGCAGGGGGCGGGAACACCGGGGAGCTGTTTTTT

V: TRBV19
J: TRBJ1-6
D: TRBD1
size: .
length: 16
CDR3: CASSVRTGGNNSPLHF
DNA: TGTGCCAGTAGTGTTCGGACAGGGGGTAATAATTCACCCCTCCACTTT

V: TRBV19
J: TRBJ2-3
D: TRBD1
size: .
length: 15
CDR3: CASSPQDRGQDTQYF
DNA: TGTGCCAGTAGCCCCCAGGACAGGGGTCAAGATACGCAGTATTTT

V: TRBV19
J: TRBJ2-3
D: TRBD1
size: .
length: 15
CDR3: CASSPRTGVTDTQYF
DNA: TGTGCCAGTAGTCCCAGGACAGGGGTGACAGATACGCAGTATTTT

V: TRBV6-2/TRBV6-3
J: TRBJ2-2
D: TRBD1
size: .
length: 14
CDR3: CASSPLRGPGELFF
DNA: TGTGCCAGCAGCCCCCTTAGGGGGCCCGGGGAGCTGTTTTTT

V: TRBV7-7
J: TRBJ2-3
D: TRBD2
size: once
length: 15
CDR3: CASSPTSGSSDTQYF
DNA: TGTGCCAGCAGCCCGACTAGCGGGAGCTCCGATACGCAGTATTTT

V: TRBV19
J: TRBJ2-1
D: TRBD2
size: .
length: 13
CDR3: CASSNSGGDQQFF
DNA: TGTGCCAGTAGTAACTCGGGAGGCGATCAGCAGTTCTTC

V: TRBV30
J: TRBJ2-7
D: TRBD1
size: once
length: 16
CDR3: CAWSGRGPQSSYEQYF
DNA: TGTGCCTGGAGTGGCAGGGGGCCTCAGAGCTCCTACGAGCAGTACTTC

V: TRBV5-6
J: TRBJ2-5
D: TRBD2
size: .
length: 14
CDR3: CASSPGTSGTTQYF
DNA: TGTGCCAGCAGCCCCGGGACTAGCGGTACGACCCAGTACTTC

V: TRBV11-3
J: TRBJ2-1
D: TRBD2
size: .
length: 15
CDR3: CASSLTSGIYNEQFF
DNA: TGTGCCAGCAGCTTGACTAGCGGGATCTACAATGAGCAGTTCTTC

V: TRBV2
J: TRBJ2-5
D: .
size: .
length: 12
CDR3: CASSPGQETQYF
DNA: TGTGCCAGCAGTCCCGGTCAAGAGACCCAGTACTTC

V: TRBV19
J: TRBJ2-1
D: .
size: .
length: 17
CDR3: CASSTRTVRSSYNEQFF
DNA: TGTGCCAGTAGTACCAGGACAGTCCGAAGCTCCTACAATGAGCAGTTCTTC

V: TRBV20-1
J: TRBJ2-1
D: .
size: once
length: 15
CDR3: CSASSGASSYNEQFF
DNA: TGCAGTGCTAGTAGCGGCGCGAGCTCCTACAATGAGCAGTTCTTC

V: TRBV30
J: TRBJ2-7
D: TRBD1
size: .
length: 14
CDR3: CAWSKDRGVYEQYF
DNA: TGTGCCTGGAGTAAGGACAGGGGAGTCTACGAGCAGTACTTC

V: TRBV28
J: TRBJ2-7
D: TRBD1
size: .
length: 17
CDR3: CASSLHSGTGGVYEQYF
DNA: TGTGCCAGCAGTTTACACTCCGGGACAGGGGGCGTCTACGAGCAGTACTTC

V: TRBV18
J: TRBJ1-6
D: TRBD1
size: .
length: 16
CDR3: CASSPFGGQGATPLHF
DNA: TGTGCCAGCTCACCATTTGGGGGACAGGGGGCAACACCCCTCCACTTT

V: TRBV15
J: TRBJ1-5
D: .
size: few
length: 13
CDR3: CATSRDQNQPQHF
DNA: TGTGCCACCAGCAGAGACCAAAATCAGCCCCAGCATTTT

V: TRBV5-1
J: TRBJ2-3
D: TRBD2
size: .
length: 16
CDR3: CASRPQLAASTDTQYF
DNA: TGCGCCAGCAGACCTCAACTAGCGGCTAGCACAGATACGCAGTATTTT

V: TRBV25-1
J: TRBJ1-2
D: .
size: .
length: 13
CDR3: CASRDGAYYGYTF
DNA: TGTGCCAGTAGGGATGGGGCGTACTATGGCTACACCTTC

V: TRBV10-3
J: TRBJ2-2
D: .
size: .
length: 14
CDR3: CAISEHTVPGELFF
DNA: TGTGCCATCAGTGAGCATACAGTGCCCGGGGAGCTGTTTTTT

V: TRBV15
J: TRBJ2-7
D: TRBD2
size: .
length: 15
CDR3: CATSRDGGLAYEQYF
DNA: TGTGCCACCAGCAGAGACGGGGGACTAGCTTATGAGCAGTACTTC